This T cell receptor beta chain emerged from a study of blood T cell repertoires in COVID-19. Looking at the study overall: Spain, Italy and the United States supplied samples that represented acute and convalescent COVID-19.

Concerning this clone: Other DNA variants within this sample encode the same CDR3.

Trimming left V 5 bases short and J 5 bases short, with 6 bases between. The CDR3 is made up of 11 amino acids. The method was immunoSEQ multiplex PCR; TCRdb's version includes in-frame clones alone and lacks a portion of them. This sample yields a few hundred thousand clones, of which 85% are seen a single time; under 4% belongs to the top ten. The sequencing sample was made of peripheral blood. This clonotype was obtained from a woman aged 18-29 years with acute or convalescent COVID-19. V and J are TRBV12-3 or TRBV12-4 and TRBJ2-5; D might be TRBD1 (6 bases). The CDR3 region has the DNA TGTGCCAGCAGTAGGGGGGAGACCCAGTACTTC. Encoded protein: CASSRGETQYF.